This T cell receptor beta chain originates from a study of Ad26.COV2.S vaccination and SARS-CoV-2 variants. The wider study: Ad26.COV2.S was injected intramuscularly once or twice, 56 days apart.

Germline CDR1 is SGHTA and CDR2 is FQGNSA. Trimming took off 1 base at V and 8 bases at J, with 11 bases between the two ends. The length of the CDR3 is 14 residues. Study-level results: The study found similar non-spike TCR breadth in vaccine and placebo recipients.

Comments on this clone: As yet, its antigen is unknown.

The treatment was: some 20 received Ad26.COV2.S at low or high dose, single or two shots; about 5 received placebo; per-sample allocation not given. The investigators took samples on day 63 after the first vaccine or placebo injection. Donation came from an adult in Boston who was aged 18-55 years. Data came from immunoSEQ multiplex PCR; TCRdb stores just in-frame clones and leaves some out. The repertoire holds about 470,000 clones, with roughly 87% as singletons. The V and J genes are TRBV7-2 and TRBJ1-4; the D gene is possibly TRBD1 (5 bases). The sequence derives from a person aged 18 to 65 who received the Ad26.COV2.S COVID-19 vaccine or a placebo. Sequenced material: peripheral blood, taken in a trial of Ad26.COV2.S vaccine versus placebo. CDR3 in DNA: TGTGCCAGCAGCTTAGGAGGGGCTGGGGAAAAACTGTTTTTT. Amino acids: CASSLGGAGEKLFF.